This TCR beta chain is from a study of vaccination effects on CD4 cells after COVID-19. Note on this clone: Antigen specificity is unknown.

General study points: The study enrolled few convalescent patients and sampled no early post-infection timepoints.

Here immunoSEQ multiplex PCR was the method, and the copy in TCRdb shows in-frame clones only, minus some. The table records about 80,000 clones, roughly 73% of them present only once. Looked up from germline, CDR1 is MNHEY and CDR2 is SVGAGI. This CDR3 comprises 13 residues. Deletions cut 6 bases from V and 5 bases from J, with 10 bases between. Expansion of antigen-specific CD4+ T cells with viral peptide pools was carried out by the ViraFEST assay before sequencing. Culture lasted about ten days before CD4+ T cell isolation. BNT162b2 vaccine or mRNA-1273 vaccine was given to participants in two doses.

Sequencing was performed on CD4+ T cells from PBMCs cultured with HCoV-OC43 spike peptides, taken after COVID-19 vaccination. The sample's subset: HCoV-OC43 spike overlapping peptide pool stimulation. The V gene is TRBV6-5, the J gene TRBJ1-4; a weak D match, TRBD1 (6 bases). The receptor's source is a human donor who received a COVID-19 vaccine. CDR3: CASRRTVNEKLFF. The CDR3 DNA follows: TGTGCCAGCAGAAGGACAGTAAATGAAAAACTGTTTTTT.